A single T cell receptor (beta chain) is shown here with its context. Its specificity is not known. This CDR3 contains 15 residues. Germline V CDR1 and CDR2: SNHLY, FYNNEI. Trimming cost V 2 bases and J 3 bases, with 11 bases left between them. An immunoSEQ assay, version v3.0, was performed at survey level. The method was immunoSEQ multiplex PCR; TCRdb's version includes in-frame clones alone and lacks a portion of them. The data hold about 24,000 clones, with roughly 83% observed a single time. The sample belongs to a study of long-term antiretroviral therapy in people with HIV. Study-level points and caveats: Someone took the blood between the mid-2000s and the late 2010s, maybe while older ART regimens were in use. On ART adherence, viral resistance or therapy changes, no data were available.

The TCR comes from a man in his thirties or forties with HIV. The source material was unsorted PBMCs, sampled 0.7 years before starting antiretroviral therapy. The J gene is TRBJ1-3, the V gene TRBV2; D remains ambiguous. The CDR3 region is CASSELRSYGNTIYF. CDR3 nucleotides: TGTGCCAGCAGTGAACTCCGGTCCTATGGAAACACCATATATTTT.